Shown below are 24 T cell receptor beta chains from a single sample sequenced in a study of blood T cell repertoires in COVID-19. Sequencing was performed with immunoSEQ multiplex PCR; in TCRdb, only in-frame clones are kept and a portion is missing. The sample shows tens of thousands of clones, over 65% of them seen only once. Material for sequencing was peripheral blood. Receptor source: a human donor in a cohort sampled during active COVID-19.

The CDR3 loop reads CAWRRGGSYNEQFF. The CDR3 coding sequence is TGTGCCTGGAGGAGGGGGGGGTCCTACAATGAGCAGTTCTTC. V is TRBV30 and J is TRBJ2-1; D is possibly TRBD2 (7 bases). The CDR3 length is 14 residues. Germline V gene lookup returns CDR1 GTSNPN and CDR2 SVGIG (reference sequence). The V end lost 3 bases, the J end lost 1 base, and 10 bases lay between the germline ends.

The rearrangement uses TRBV28 and TRBJ2-6; TRBD2 matches 7 bases. Germline CDR1 MDHEN, CDR2 SYDVKM. This CDR3 region has 18 residues. V shed 6 bases, J shed 0 bases, and the junction held 11 bases outside the gene matches. The CDR3 here is CASRTPPGLSSGANVLTF. In DNA, the CDR3 is TGTGCCAGCAGAACTCCCCCGGGACTAAGCTCTGGGGCCAACGTCCTGACTTTC.

The rearrangement joins TRBV10-3 to TRBJ2-1, with 10 bases matching TRBD2. The junction had 5 bases not matched to a gene; V was cut back by 6 bases and J by 3 bases. The CDR3 is 15 residues long. Germline V lookup: CDR1 ENHRY, CDR2 SYGVKD. This chain's CDR3 is CAIRGGTSDYNEQFF. CDR3 coding DNA: TGTGCCATCAGGGGGGGGACTAGCGACTACAATGAGCAGTTCTTC.

In this sample, this clone turned up a few times. The chain has TRBV6-2 or TRBV6-3 and TRBJ1-1; TRBD1 matches 7 bases. Germline lookup yields CDR1 MNHEY and CDR2 SVGEGT. V shed 5 bases and J 5 bases; nucleotides not matched to a gene: 14. The CDR3 totals 16 residues. The CDR3 reads CASSRRQGRIGTEAFF. For the CDR3, the DNA is TGTGCCAGCAGTCGGAGACAGGGACGAATCGGGACTGAAGCTTTCTTT.

J is TRBJ2-3 and V is TRBV25-1; D might be TRBD1 (5 bases). Trimming cost V 0 bases and J 12 bases, with 13 bases left between them. This CDR3 has 13 amino acids. CDR1 MGHDK and CDR2 SYGVNS come from the germline V gene. CDR3 residues: CASSEYRDSPQYF. In nucleotides, the CDR3 is TGTGCCAGCAGTGAATATAGAGACAGCCCTCAGTATTTT.

This clone has just a few counts. This chain joins TRBV7-2 and TRBJ1-5, with D possibly being TRBD1 (5 bases). Trimming shortened V by 6 bases and J by 7 bases, and 16 bases separated the two germline ends. Germline V gives CDR1 SGHTA, CDR2 FQGNSA. The CDR3 runs to 14 residues. DNA of the CDR3: TGTGCCAGCAGTTTGGGGCAGTATCACCAGCCCCAGCATTTT. It codes for CASSLGQYHQPQHF. Full variable domain (missing parts from reference TRBV7-2 and TRBJ1-5): GAGVSQSPSNKVTEKGKDVELRCDPISGHTALYWYRQSLGQGLEFLIYFQGNSAPDKSGLPSDRFSAERTGGSVSTLTIQRTQQEDSAVYLCASSLGQYHQPQHFGDGTRLSIL.

CDR3 sequence (DNA): TGTGCCAGCAGCCATACCCCCGGGACAAACTATGGCTACACCTTC. Translation gives CASSHTPGTNYGYTF. The chain is built from TRBV4-2 and TRBJ1-2; D is possibly TRBD1 (6 bases). This CDR3 has 15 amino acids. The ends were cut back, 3 bases at V and 2 bases at J, with 13 bases in the middle. From germline, CDR1 is LGHNA and CDR2 YNFKEQ.

V and J are TRBV9 and TRBJ1-1, with 8 bases aligning to TRBD1. V gave up 0 bases and J gave up 6 bases; unmatched junction bases: 10. The CDR3 totals 16 residues. Looked up from germline, CDR1 is SGDLS and CDR2 is YYNGEE. The CDR3 coding sequence is TGTGCCAGCAGCGTAGCAGGGGGCTGGGGGGGTTCTGAAGCTTTCTTT. Translating it yields CASSVAGGWGGSEAFF.

J is TRBJ2-7 and V is TRBV6-2 or TRBV6-3; D not resolved. CDR3 length: 14 amino acids. Germline CDR1 MNHEY, CDR2 SVGEGT. The V and J ends lost 2 bases and 6 bases respectively, with 14 bases between them. The chain's CDR3 is CASSYRTLGLEQYF. The CDR3 DNA follows: TGTGCCAGCAGTTACCGAACTCTAGGTCTCGAGCAGTACTTC.

The chain employs TRBV15 and TRBJ1-5, with D unresolved. Between the trimmed V and J ends, which lost 4 bases and 3 bases, there was a span of 7 bases. The CDR3 runs 13 residues. CDR1 and CDR2 from the germline V gene are LNHNV and YYDKDF (reference sequence). The CDR3 loop reads CATSNIDNQPQHF. CDR3 nucleotides: TGTGCCACCAGCAATATAGACAATCAGCCCCAGCATTTT.

The rearrangement uses TRBV7-2 and TRBJ2-5; D may be TRBD2 (6 bases). Trimming cost V 5 bases and J 1 base, with 20 bases left between them. Germline CDR1 is SGHTA and CDR2 is FQGNSA. There are 17 residues in the CDR3. The CDR3: CASSIILANPAQETQYF. The CDR3 bases are TGTGCCAGCAGCATTATACTAGCTAACCCGGCCCAAGAGACCCAGTACTTC. Combining the CDR3 with reference TRBV7-2 and TRBJ2-5 gives the whole variable domain GAGVSQSPSNKVTEKGKDVELRCDPISGHTALYWYRQSLGQGLEFLIYFQGNSAPDKSGLPSDRFSAERTGGSVSTLTIQRTQQEDSAVYLCASSIILANPAQETQYFGPGTRLLVL.

V and J are TRBV29-1 and TRBJ1-5; 12 bases agree with TRBD1. This CDR3 spans 16 amino acids. With 5 bases clipped from V and 3 bases from J, the junction kept 8 bases outside the gene matches. The germline V gene has CDR1 SQVTM and CDR2 ANQGSEA. The CDR3 DNA reads as TGCAGCGTTTCAACCGGGACAGGGGGCAACAATCAGCCCCAGCATTTT. Protein sequence: CSVSTGTGGNNQPQHF.

The J gene is TRBJ2-1, the V gene TRBV12-5; 12 bases agree with TRBD2. The V segment lost 8 bases and the J segment 2 bases; nucleotides outside the gene matches: 4. Per germline, CDR1 LGHNT and CDR2 FRNRAP. The CDR3 is 15 residues long. CDR3 nucleotides: TGTGCTAGTCCCCGGACTAGCGGGACCTACAATGAGCAGTTCTTC. It translates to CASPRTSGTYNEQFF.

V gene TRBV11-3 combines with J gene TRBJ2-3; 10 bases align to TRBD2. The CDR3 consists of 18 residues. V shed 5 bases, J shed 3 bases, and the junction held 14 bases outside the gene matches. Germline CDR1 SGHNT, CDR2 YENEEA. The CDR3, as DNA: TGTGCCAGCAGCCCGGGGACTAGCGACTATTTTGTGACAGATACGCAGTATTTT. It is translated as CASSPGTSDYFVTDTQYF.

The chain combines TRBV27 with TRBJ2-2; the match to TRBD2 covers 9 bases. V gave up 3 bases and J gave up 6 bases; unmatched junction bases: 8. Per germline, CDR1 MNHEY and CDR2 SMNVEV (reference sequence). The CDR3 sequence is 16 residues long. The CDR3 DNA is TGTGCCAGCAGTTTGGGGCGCGGGAGGGCTGCCGGGGAGCTGTTTTTT. Amino acid sequence: CASSLGRGRAAGELFF.

The chain combines TRBV6-1 with TRBJ2-3; 7 positions match TRBD2. With V trimmed by 0 bases and J by 6 bases, 6 bases remained unmatched. This CDR3 region has 15 residues. From germline, CDR1 is MNHNS and CDR2 SASEGT. CDR3 protein: CASSEAGGGGDTQYF. CDR3 sequence (DNA): TGTGCCAGCAGTGAAGCTGGGGGGGGTGGCGATACGCAGTATTTT.

V is TRBV7-2 and J is TRBJ2-7; D not resolved. Germline CDR1 SGHTA, CDR2 FQGNSA. The CDR3 is 12 amino acids. V was trimmed by 5 bases and J by 2 bases, leaving 7 bases between them. CDR3 loop: CASSLAAYEQYF. CDR3 nucleotides: TGTGCCAGCAGCCTCGCGGCCTACGAGCAGTACTTC.

This chain links TRBV20-1 with TRBJ2-7; D call uncertain. V lost 5 bases and J 7 bases, leaving 12 bases between the germline ends. Germline CDR1 is DFQATT and CDR2 is SNEGSKA (reference sequence). This CDR3 contains 11 residues. The CDR3 region has the DNA TGCAGTGCTCCTACGGGTTGGGAGCAGTACTTC. Encoded protein: CSAPTGWEQYF.

A single count supports this clone. The chain employs TRBV19 and TRBJ2-7; 7 positions match TRBD1. The CDR3 has 14 amino acids. The V gene's germline CDR1 is LNHDA and CDR2 SQIVND (reference sequence). The V and J ends lost 6 bases and 6 bases, in that order; junction bases with no gene match: 11. The CDR3 loop reads CASSVEETGIEQYF. In nucleotides, the CDR3 is TGTGCCAGTAGCGTGGAGGAGACAGGGATCGAGCAGTACTTC.

This rearrangement joins TRBV19 to TRBJ2-5, with D perhaps TRBD1 (6 bases). The CDR3 runs to 14 residues. Trimming stripped 5 bases from V and 1 base from J, with 11 bases between. Germline CDR1 and CDR2: LNHDA and SQIVND (reference sequence). The CDR3, as DNA: TGTGCCAGTAGTTCCCGACAGGTCCAAGAGACCCAGTACTTC. Translating it yields CASSSRQVQETQYF.

J is TRBJ2-5 and V is TRBV5-4; no definite D call. V lost 6 bases to trimming and J lost 2 bases, with 14 bases between them. Germline V gene data show CDR1 as SGHNT and CDR2 as YYREEE (reference sequence). This CDR3 region has 14 residues. CDR3 bases: TGTGCCAGCAAGCGCGAAGTTGAGCAAGAGACCCAGTACTTC. It translates to CASKREVEQETQYF.

This chain links TRBV11-2 with TRBJ2-6, with TRBD2 identical over 7 bases. The CDR3 contains 19 residues. Trimming at V came to 5 bases and at J to 0 bases, leaving 13 bases not matched to a gene. Per germline, CDR1 SGHAT and CDR2 FQNNGV. The DNA of the CDR3 is TGTGCCAGCAGCCGATACGGGAGGCGGGCCCTCTCTGGGGCCAACGTCCTGACTTTC. This sequence encodes CASSRYGRRALSGANVLTF.

V gene TRBV5-4 combines with J gene TRBJ1-1; possible D gene TRBD1, 5 bases. Looked up from germline, CDR1 is SGHNT and CDR2 is YYREEE (reference sequence). Trimming took 5 bases from V and 2 from J, leaving 16 bases between them. This CDR3 contains 15 residues. DNA of the CDR3: TGTGCCAGCAGTGGCCGACAGACTCCAAACACTGAAGCTTTCTTT. This translates into CASSGRQTPNTEAFF.

This chain connects TRBV6-6 to TRBJ2-5; 9 bases are shared with TRBD2. CDR1 is MNHNY, CDR2 SVGAGI, per germline (reference sequence). CDR3 size: 16 residues. J gave up 2 bases and V 5 bases, and 9 bases lay outside the gene matches. Here the CDR3 reads CASSLPGLAGQETQYF. In DNA, the CDR3 is TGTGCCAGCAGTCTCCCGGGACTAGCAGGTCAAGAGACCCAGTACTTC.